This T cell receptor beta chain originates from a study of blood T cells in healthy people across ages. Study results and limitations: Percentage of naive T cells showed a strong correlation with TCR beta diversity.

A sample-barcoded 5' primer and a J-beta primer mix were used in a second PCR of about 7 to 12 cycles. TCRdb re-derived calls from the 5' RACE reads in MiXCR, one entry per CDR3 protein. The sample carries about 670,000 distinct CDR3 sequences, over 40% recorded once. Germline V CDR1 and CDR2: SGHRS, YFSETQ. V lost 1 base, J lost 0 bases, and 17 bases lay in between. The length of the CDR3 is 17 residues. Turning to this clonotype: The antigen remains undetermined.

Sequenced input: blood. The V gene is TRBV5-1, the J gene TRBJ2-7; no clear D gene. The source of this sequence is an elderly woman in good health. This CDR3 reads CASSLNGDDFSSYEQYF. The CDR3 nucleotides read TGCGCCAGCAGCTTGAATGGAGATGACTTCAGCTCCTACGAGCAGTACTTC.